What follows is one T cell receptor (beta chain) and its context. Clinical histories supplied by participants themselves formed the basis of cohort assignment. Cohort 3 recovered donors had two negative PCRs, clearance, or symptom resolution. This sample is drawn from a study of blood T cell repertoires in COVID-19. About the study: From the United States, Italy and Spain came samples of acute and convalescent COVID-19.

V gave up 3 bases and J gave up 3 bases; unmatched junction bases: 2. The germline V gene encodes CDR1 LGHDT and CDR2 YNNKEL (reference sequence). The CDR3 is made up of 14 amino acids. Libraries were prepared by immunoSEQ multiplex PCR; TCRdb keeps only in-frame clonotypes and omits some of them. Of 300,000 or so clones listed, around 86% are singletons. The sequence was collected from a young woman who had recovered from COVID-19. The sequenced material came from PBMCs or T cells enriched from blood (not recorded which). V is TRBV3-1 (or the pseudogene TRBV3-2) and J is TRBJ1-1; 9 nucleotides align to TRBD1. CDR3 DNA sequence: TGTGCCAGCAGCCACCGACAGGGGGACACTGAAGCTTTCTTT. It yields the protein CASSHRQGDTEAFF.